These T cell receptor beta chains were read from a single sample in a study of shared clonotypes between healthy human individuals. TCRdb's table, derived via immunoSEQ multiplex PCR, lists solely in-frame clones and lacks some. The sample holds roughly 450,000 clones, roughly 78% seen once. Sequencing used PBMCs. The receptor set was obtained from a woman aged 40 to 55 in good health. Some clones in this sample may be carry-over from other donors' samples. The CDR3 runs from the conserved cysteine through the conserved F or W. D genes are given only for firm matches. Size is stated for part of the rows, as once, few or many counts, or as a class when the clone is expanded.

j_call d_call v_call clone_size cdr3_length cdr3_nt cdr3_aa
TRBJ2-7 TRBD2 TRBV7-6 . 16 TGTGCCAGCAGCCTAAGAGGGGCTAGCGGGAGGAACGAGCAGTACTTC CASSLRGASGRNEQYF
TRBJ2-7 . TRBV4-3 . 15 TGCGCCAGCAGCCAAGGGAACGGCTACTCCTACGAGCAGTACTTC CASSQGNGYSYEQYF
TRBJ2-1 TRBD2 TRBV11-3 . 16 TGTGCCAGCAGCTTAGACGGCGGGAGGGCCAACAGTGAGCAGTTCTTC CASSLDGGRANSEQFF
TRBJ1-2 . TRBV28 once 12 TGTGCCAGCAGTTTTGGGTACTATGGCTACACCTTC CASSFGYYGYTF
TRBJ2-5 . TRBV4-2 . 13 TGTGCCAGCAGCCAAGAAGTGCTGGAGACCCAGTACTTC CASSQEVLETQYF
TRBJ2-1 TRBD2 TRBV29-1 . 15 TGCAGCGTCGTCCCCCCTAGCGGGTTCTACAATGAGCAGTTCTTC CSVVPPSGFYNEQFF
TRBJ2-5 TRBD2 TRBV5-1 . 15 TGCGCCAGCAGCCGGCTAGCGGGATACCAAGAGACCCAGTACTTC CASSRLAGYQETQYF
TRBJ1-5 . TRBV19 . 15 TGTGCCAGTAGTTCCGGGACCGTAGTGGGTCAGCCCCAGCATTTT CASSSGTVVGQPQHF
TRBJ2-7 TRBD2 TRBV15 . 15 TGTGCCACCAGCAGAGATCGTAGCGGGGTCTACGAGCAGTACTTC CATSRDRSGVYEQYF
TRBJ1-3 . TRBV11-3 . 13 TGTGCCAGCAGCTTAGAGCCTGGAAACACCATATATTTT CASSLEPGNTIYF
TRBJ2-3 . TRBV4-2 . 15 TGTGCCAGCAGCCAAGTTAAAGGGGGCACAGATACGCAGTATTTT CASSQVKGGTDTQYF
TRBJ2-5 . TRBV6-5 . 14 TGTGCCAGCATTGGGAGGGGGCGCCGAGAGACCCAGTACTTC CASIGRGRRETQYF
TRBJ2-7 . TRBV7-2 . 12 TGTGCCAGCAGCACCCAGGGGTACGAGCAGTACTTC CASSTQGYEQYF
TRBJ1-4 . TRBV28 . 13 TGTGCCAGCAGCGGGGGCAGGAATGAAAAACTGTTTTTT CASSGGRNEKLFF
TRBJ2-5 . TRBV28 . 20 TGTGCCAGCAGAGGAGGGATTGGGACGGACTCGCCTGAGTCTGTGGAGACCCAGTACTTC CASRGGIGTDSPESVETQYF
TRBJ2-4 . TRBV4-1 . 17 TGCGCCAGCAGCCAAGCCCCCCGGGACCCAACCAAAAACATTCAGTACTTC CASSQAPRDPTKNIQYF
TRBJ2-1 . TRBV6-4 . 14 TGTGCCAGCAGTGAAACAGAAGCTAACAATGAGCAGTTCTTC CASSETEANNEQFF
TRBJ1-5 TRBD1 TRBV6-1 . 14 TGTGCCAGCAGTGGACAGGGTCAGGGTCAGCCCCAGCATTTT CASSGQGQGQPQHF
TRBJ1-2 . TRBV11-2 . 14 TGTGCCAGCAGCCCGTCCGGGGGCGGTTATGGCTACACCTTC CASSPSGGGYGYTF
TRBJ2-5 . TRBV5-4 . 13 TGTGCCAGCAGCTTGGACAGGGTAGAGACCCAGTACTTC CASSLDRVETQYF
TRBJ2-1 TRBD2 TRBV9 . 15 TGTGCCAGCAGCCAGACTAGCGGGAGGCCCAATGAGCAGTTCTTC CASSQTSGRPNEQFF
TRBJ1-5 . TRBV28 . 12 TGTGCCAGCAGTTTACTGGGACAGCCCCAGCATTTT CASSLLGQPQHF
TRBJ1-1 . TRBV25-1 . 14 TGTGCCAGCAGTGATGCGGCTTGGGGAACTGAAGCTTTCTTT CASSDAAWGTEAFF
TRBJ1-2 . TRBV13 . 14 TGTGCCAGCAGACCCGACAGGAAGGGCTATGGCTACACCTTC CASRPDRKGYGYTF
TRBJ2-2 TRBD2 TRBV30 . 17 TGTGCCTGGAGTGTCGGTTGGGTAGCGGGAGAGTCCGGGGAGCTGTTTTTT CAWSVGWVAGESGELFF
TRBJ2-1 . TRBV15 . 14 TGTGCCACCAGCAGAGACCGCGGGTACAATGAGCAGTTCTTC CATSRDRGYNEQFF
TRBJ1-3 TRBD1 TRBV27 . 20 TGTGCCAGCAGCCGGTGCCACCAGAGGGGGACAGGGCCATTTGGAAACACCATATATTTT CASSRCHQRGTGPFGNTIYF
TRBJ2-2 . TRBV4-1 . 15 TGCGCCAGCAGCCAAGGGGGGGGCCACACCGGGGAGCTGTTTTTT CASSQGGGHTGELFF
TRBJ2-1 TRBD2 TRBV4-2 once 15 TGTGCCAGCAGCCAGGACATAGCGGGAGGTCGGGAGCAGTTCTTC CASSQDIAGGREQFF
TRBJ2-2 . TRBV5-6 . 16 TGTGCCAGCAGCTCGATAGGACTCCTAGGGACCGGGGAGCTGTTTTTT CASSSIGLLGTGELFF
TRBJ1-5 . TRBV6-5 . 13 TGTGCCAGCAGGAACGGGGTGGCACAGCCCCAGCATTTT CASRNGVAQPQHF
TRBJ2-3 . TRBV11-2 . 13 TGTGCCAGCACCAACCCCAGCACAGATACGCAGTATTTT CASTNPSTDTQYF
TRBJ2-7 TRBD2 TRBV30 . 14 TGTGCCTGGAGCGGTGTAGCGGGAATCAACGAGCAGTACTTC CAWSGVAGINEQYF
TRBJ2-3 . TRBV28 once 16 TGTGCCAGCAGTTCCCCACGGAAGACTAGCACAGATACGCAGTATTTT CASSSPRKTSTDTQYF
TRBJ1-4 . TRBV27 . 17 TGTGCCAGCAGTCCCTATGGGGGTTTCAACACTAATGAAAAACTGTTTTTT CASSPYGGFNTNEKLFF
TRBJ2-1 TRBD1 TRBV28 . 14 TGTGCCAGCAGTGGGGAGGACAGGGGTAATGAGCAGTTCTTC CASSGEDRGNEQFF
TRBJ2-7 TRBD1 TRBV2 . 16 TGTGCCAGCAGTGAAGCGTTGAGGGAGACAGGGATCGAGCAGTACTTC CASSEALRETGIEQYF
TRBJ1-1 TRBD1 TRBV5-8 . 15 TGTGCCAGCAGCTTATACAGGGGGCGGAACACTGAAGCTTTCTTT CASSLYRGRNTEAFF
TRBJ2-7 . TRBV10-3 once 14 TGTGCCATCAGTGAACGCCAGGGGTCCTACGAGCAGTACTTC CAISERQGSYEQYF
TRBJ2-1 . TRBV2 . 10 TGTGCCAGCAGGAGGAGTGAGCAGTTCTTC CASRRSEQFF